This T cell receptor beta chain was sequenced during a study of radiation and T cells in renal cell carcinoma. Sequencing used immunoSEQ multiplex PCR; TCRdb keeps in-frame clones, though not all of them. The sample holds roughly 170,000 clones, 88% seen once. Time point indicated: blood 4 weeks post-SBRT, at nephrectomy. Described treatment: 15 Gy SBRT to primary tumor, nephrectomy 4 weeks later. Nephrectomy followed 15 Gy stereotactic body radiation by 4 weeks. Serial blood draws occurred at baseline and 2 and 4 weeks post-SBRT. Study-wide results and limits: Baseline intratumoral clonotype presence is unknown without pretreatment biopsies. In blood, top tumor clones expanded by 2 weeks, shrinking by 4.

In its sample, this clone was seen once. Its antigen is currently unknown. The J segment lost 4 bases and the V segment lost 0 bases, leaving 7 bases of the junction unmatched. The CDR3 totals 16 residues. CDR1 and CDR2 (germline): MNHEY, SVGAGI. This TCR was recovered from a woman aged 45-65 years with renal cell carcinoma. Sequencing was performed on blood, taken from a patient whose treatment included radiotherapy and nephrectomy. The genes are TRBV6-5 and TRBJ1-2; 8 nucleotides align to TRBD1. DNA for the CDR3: TGTGCCAGCAGTTACTCGATGTCGACAGGGGCCTATGGCTACACCTTC. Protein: CASSYSMSTGAYGYTF.